Listed below are T cell receptor beta chains from one sample, sequenced in a study of blood T cell repertoires in COVID-19. Clones were read by immunoSEQ multiplex PCR, and TCRdb kept only the in-frame ones, dropping some. The sample lists 75,000 to 85,000 clones, roughly 82% occurring once. Source material: peripheral blood. These receptors were collected from a human donor in a cohort sampled during active COVID-19. The CDR3 runs from the conserved cysteine through the conserved F or W.

J | V | CDR3
TRBJ2-7 | TRBV30 | CAWSPAGEQYF
TRBJ2-7 | TRBV7-9 | CASSLVANRGEQYF
TRBJ2-7 | TRBV3-1/TRBV3-2 | CASSQAPGLANYEQYF
TRBJ2-2 | TRBV5-4 | CATIAGQDTGELFF
TRBJ2-5 | TRBV2 | CASSRQGQPQETQYF
TRBJ2-1 | TRBV30 | CAWGPGGNEQFF
TRBJ1-5 | TRBV2 | CASRGGQGTGQPQHF
TRBJ1-4 | TRBV29-1 | CSGGQGGEKLFF
TRBJ1-3 | TRBV9 | CASSLVGAGGNTIYF
TRBJ2-2 | TRBV5-6 | CASSWTPGGTSGELFF
TRBJ2-7 | TRBV2 | CASSEGQGSYEQYF
TRBJ2-2 | TRBV5-1 | CASSSEWGNTGELFF
TRBJ2-2 | TRBV9 | CASSVDLAGANTGELFF
TRBJ1-5 | TRBV30 | CAWSPGGQPQHF
TRBJ1-5 | TRBV6-2/TRBV6-3 | CASSYAPRGGNQPQHF
TRBJ2-7 | TRBV3-1/TRBV3-2 | CASSQSFYEQYF
TRBJ2-7 | TRBV2 | CASATSGQYEQYF
TRBJ1-1 | TRBV11-2 | CASSLGRGGRVTEAFF
TRBJ2-7 | TRBV6-5 | CASREGDRGFYEQYF
TRBJ1-1 | TRBV18 | CASSAVWDTEAFF
TRBJ2-5 | TRBV24-1 | CATSELGGGLETQYF
TRBJ2-1 | TRBV19 | CASSFTRDRGTNEQFF
TRBJ2-1 | TRBV7-2 | CASSFGGQSYNEQFF
TRBJ2-1 | TRBV3-1/TRBV3-2 | CASSHSSGGDYNEQFF
TRBJ1-3 | TRBV12-5 | CASGKGGDGNTIYF
TRBJ1-3 | TRBV20-1 | CSASPSSGVTGNTIYF
TRBJ2-5 | TRBV7-2 | CASSQRDRNQETQYF
TRBJ2-5 | TRBV5-1 | CASSSRQETQYF
TRBJ1-2 | TRBV4-1 | CASSHVADYGYTF
TRBJ2-2 | TRBV6-5 | CASSPTTGTGELFF
TRBJ2-4 | TRBV5-4 | CASSLRAGTGGNIQYF
TRBJ2-1 | TRBV10-3 | CAISYRENEQFF
TRBJ2-5 | TRBV23-1 | CASSQGQGHQETQYF
TRBJ1-5 | TRBV15 | CATSSRDRGFNQPQHF
TRBJ1-3 | TRBV5-5 | CASSLYTNSGNTIYF
TRBJ2-7 | TRBV20-1 | CSASAPGQGFSYEQYF
TRBJ2-7 | TRBV3-1/TRBV3-2 | CASSPLQGARNEQYF
TRBJ2-2 | TRBV6-5 | CASSGGASGELFF
TRBJ1-2 | TRBV6-1 | CASSEVVRGLLGYTF
TRBJ2-7 | TRBV6-6 | CASRPPDLLADEQYF
TRBJ1-1 | TRBV6-1 | CASSDRSPNTEAFF
TRBJ1-2 | TRBV18 | CASSLAGANYGYTF
TRBJ1-1 | TRBV12-3/TRBV12-4 | CASTLGQPEAFF